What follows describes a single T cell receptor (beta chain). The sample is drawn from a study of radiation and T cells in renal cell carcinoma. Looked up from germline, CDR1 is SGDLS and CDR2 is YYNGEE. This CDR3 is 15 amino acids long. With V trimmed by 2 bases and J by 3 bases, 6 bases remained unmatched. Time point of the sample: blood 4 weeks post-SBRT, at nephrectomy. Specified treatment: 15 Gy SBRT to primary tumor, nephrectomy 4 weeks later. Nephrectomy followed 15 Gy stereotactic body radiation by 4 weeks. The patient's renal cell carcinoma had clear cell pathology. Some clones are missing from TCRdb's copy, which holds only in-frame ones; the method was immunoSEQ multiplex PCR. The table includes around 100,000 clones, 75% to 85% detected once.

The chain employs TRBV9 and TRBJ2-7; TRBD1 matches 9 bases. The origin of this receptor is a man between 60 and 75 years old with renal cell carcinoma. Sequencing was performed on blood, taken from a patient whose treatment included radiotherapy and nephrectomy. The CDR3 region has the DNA TGTGCCAGCAGCGTCGGGGACAGGGTGGGCTACGAGCAGTACTTC. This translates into CASSVGDRVGYEQYF.